This entry describes one T cell receptor (beta chain). The data stem from a study of blood T cell repertoires in COVID-19. Libraries were prepared by immunoSEQ multiplex PCR; TCRdb keeps only in-frame clonotypes and omits some of them. The data hold 130,000 or so clones, with around 85% observed a single time. Per the germline V gene, CDR1 is SEHNR and CDR2 is FQNEAQ (reference sequence). This CDR3 region has 14 residues. V gave up 2 bases and J gave up 5 bases; unmatched junction bases: 5. V usage is TRBV7-9 and J usage is TRBJ2-5; 7 positions agree with TRBD1. This TCR came from a human donor in a cohort sampled during active COVID-19. The sequenced sample consisted of peripheral blood. The CDR3 DNA reads as TGTGCCAGCAGCTTAACAGGGGCGCGGGAGACCCAGTACTTC. Protein sequence: CASSLTGARETQYF.